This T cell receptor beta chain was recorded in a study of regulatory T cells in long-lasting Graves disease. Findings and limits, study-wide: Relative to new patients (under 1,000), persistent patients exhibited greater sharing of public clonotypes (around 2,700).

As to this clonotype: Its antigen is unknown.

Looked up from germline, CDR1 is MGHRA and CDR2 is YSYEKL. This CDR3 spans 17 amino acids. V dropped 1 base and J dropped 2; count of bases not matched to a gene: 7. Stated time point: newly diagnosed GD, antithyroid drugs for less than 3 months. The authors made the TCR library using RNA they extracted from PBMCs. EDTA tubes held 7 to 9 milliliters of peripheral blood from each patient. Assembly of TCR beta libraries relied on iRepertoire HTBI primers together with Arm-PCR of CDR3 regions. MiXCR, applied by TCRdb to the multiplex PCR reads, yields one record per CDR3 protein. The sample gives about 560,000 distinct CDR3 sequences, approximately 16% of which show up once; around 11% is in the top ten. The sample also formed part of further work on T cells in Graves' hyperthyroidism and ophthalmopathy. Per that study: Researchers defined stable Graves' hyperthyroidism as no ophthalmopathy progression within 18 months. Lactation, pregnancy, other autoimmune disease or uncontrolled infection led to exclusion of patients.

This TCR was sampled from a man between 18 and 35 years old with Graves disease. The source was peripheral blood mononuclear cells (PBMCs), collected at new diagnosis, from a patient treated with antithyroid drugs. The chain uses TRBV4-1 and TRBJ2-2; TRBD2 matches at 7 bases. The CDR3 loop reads CASSQVPSGYNTGELFF. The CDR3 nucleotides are TGCGCCAGCAGCCAAGTCCCTAGCGGATACAACACCGGGGAGCTGTTTTTT.